Following are 15 T cell receptor beta chains from one sample sequenced in a study of T cell repertoires in aging, cancer and after chemotherapy. The template was genomic DNA from peripheral blood, not RNA. Multiplex touch-down PCR with TRB-A/B primers amplified rearranged V-D-J TRB sequences. One entry per CDR3 protein results from TCRdb running MiXCR on the multiplex PCR reads. The sample holds some 10,000 distinct CDR3 sequences, approximately 38% seen once. Material: blood. The receptors shown here come from a human donor in good health.

This clonotype was recorded a few times. The V gene is TRBV13, the J gene TRBJ2-1, with 7 bases lining up with TRBD1. Germline CDR1 PRHDT, CDR2 FYEKMQ (reference sequence). Trimming cost V 2 bases and J 5 bases; bases outside gene matches: 6. This CDR3 region has 15 residues. DNA of the CDR3: TGTGCCAGCAGCTTAAACCGGGACAGCCACAATGAGCAGTTCTTC. Translated: CASSLNRDSHNEQFF.

This clonotype has a single count. This rearrangement joins TRBV6-2 or TRBV6-3 to TRBJ2-5; D is tentatively TRBD1 or TRBD2 (5 bases each). CDR1 and CDR2 (germline): MNHEY, SVGEGT. Trimming removed 6 bases at V and 5 bases at J, with 28 bases between. The CDR3 loop spans 18 amino acids. CDR3 sequence: CASSPRNRDPLSGETQYF. CDR3 nucleotides: TGTGCCAGCAGCCCCAGAAACCGGGACCCTCTTTCCGGGGAGACCCAGTACTTC.

This clonotype was observed a handful of times. The J gene is TRBJ2-3, the V gene TRBV5-6; D might be TRBD2 (7 bases). The CDR3 spans 16 residues. V was shortened by 7 bases and J by 2 bases, with 20 bases between the two germline ends. Germline V gene sequence: CDR1 SGHDT, CDR2 YYEEEE. The CDR3 nucleotides read TGTGCCAGCGGGGCTGGGGGGGCCCTTTCCACAGATACGCAGTATTTT. This sequence encodes CASGAGGALSTDTQYF. Combining the CDR3 with reference TRBV5-6 and TRBJ2-3 gives the whole variable domain DAGVTQSPTHLIKTRGQQVTLRCSPKSGHDTVSWYQQALGQGPQFIFQYYEEEERQRGNFPDRFSGHQFPNYSSELNVNALLLGDSALYLCASGAGGALSTDTQYFGPGTRLTVL.

This rearrangement joins TRBV13 to TRBJ2-1; 10 bases map to TRBD2. Germline loops: CDR1 PRHDT, CDR2 FYEKMQ (reference sequence). CDR3 length: 16 residues. With V trimmed by 5 bases and J by 6 bases, 10 bases remained unmatched. The CDR3 here is CASSTVGASGSNEQFF. In nucleotides, the CDR3 is TGTGCCAGCAGCACAGTTGGGGCTAGCGGGAGCAATGAGCAGTTCTTC. The full variable domain, its missing parts supplied by reference TRBV13 and TRBJ2-1, is AAGVIQSPRHLIKEKRETATLKCYPIPRHDTVYWYQQGPGQDPQFLISFYEKMQSDKGSIPDRFSAQQFSDYHSELNMSSLELGDSALYFCASSTVGASGSNEQFFGPGTRLTVL.

The CDR3 loop is CASGVGAGVTDTQYF. CDR3 sequence (DNA): TGTGCCAGCGGGGTCGGAGCGGGAGTAACAGATACGCAGTATTTT. The chain employs TRBV27 and TRBJ2-3, with 8 bases matching TRBD2. The CDR3 length is 15 residues. Germline-derived CDR1 and CDR2 are MNHEY and SMNVEV (reference sequence). Losses at the gene ends were 8 bases for V and 3 bases for J; bases not matched to a gene: 10.

V gene TRBV6-5 combines with J gene TRBJ2-7; 8 bases agree with TRBD1. With V trimmed by 0 bases and J by 3 bases, 4 bases remained unmatched. The germline V gene has CDR1 MNHEY and CDR2 SVGAGI. CDR3 length equals 15 residues. The CDR3: CASSYSHRGVYEQYF. In DNA form, the CDR3 reads TGTGCCAGCAGTTACTCGCACAGGGGGGTCTACGAGCAGTACTTC.

V is TRBV6-5 and J is TRBJ2-1; 7 nucleotides align to TRBD2. Per the germline V gene, CDR1 is MNHEY and CDR2 is SVGAGI. CDR3 length: 15 amino acids. Trimming at V came to 5 bases and at J to 0 bases, leaving 4 bases not matched to a gene. CDR3 nucleotides: TGTGCCAGCAGTGCTCTAGCGGCCTCCTACAATGAGCAGTTCTTC. This codes for CASSALAASYNEQFF.

This clonotype was detected a few times. The rearrangement joins TRBV6-5 to TRBJ2-1; D assignment may be TRBD1 or TRBD2 (5 bases each). Germline V gene sequence: CDR1 MNHEY, CDR2 SVGAGI. Trimming pared 2 bases from V and 5 bases from J, leaving 7 bases between. The CDR3 length is 13 residues. CDR3 bases: TGTGCCAGCAGTTACGGGGGTAACAATGAGCAGTTCTTC. This codes for CASSYGGNNEQFF.

In its sample, this clonotype was seen a few times. This chain links TRBV27 with TRBJ2-2, with D perhaps matching TRBD2 (5 bases). CDR3 size: 14 residues. Trimming pared 8 bases from V and 6 bases from J, leaving 16 bases between. Germline assignment: CDR1 MNHEY and CDR2 SMNVEV (reference sequence). For the CDR3, the DNA is TGTGCCAGCGAGGAAGCTAGCCGCCCCGGGGAGCTGTTTTTT. Protein product: CASEEASRPGELFF.

The chain carries TRBV7-6 and TRBJ1-1; unclear D gene. Looked up from germline, CDR1 is SGHVS and CDR2 is FNYEAQ. The CDR3 length is 13 residues. V was trimmed by 3 bases and J by 1 base, leaving 6 bases between them. The CDR3 region is CASSFGPNTEAFF. CDR3 nucleotides: TGTGCCAGCAGCTTCGGACCGAACACTGAAGCTTTCTTT.

The table lists this clonotype with a count of one. This chain links TRBV12-3 or TRBV12-4 with TRBJ2-3; weak D call: TRBD2 (5 bases). CDR3 size: 15 residues. The V end was cut by 6 bases, the J end by 0 bases, with 13 bases between. Here the CDR3 reads CASSPSSSSTDTQYF. Here the CDR3 DNA reads TGTGCCAGCAGCCCTAGCAGCTCTAGCACAGATACGCAGTATTTT.

The chain uses TRBV6-5 and TRBJ1-4, with D possibly matching TRBD1 (5 bases). V lost 6 bases to trimming and J lost 8 bases, with 13 bases between them. The CDR3 sequence is 13 residues long. Germline V gives CDR1 MNHEY, CDR2 SVGAGI. In DNA, the CDR3 is TGTGCCAGCAGAGGGGCAAGGGGAGAAAAACTGTTTTTT. It codes for CASRGARGEKLFF.

CDR3 nucleotide sequence: TGTGCCATCAGTGAACGAGCGGGAGTGGGTGAGCAGTTCTTC. Its translation: CAISERAGVGEQFF. The V call is TRBV10-3, the J call TRBJ2-1, with 8 positions matching TRBD2. This CDR3 is 14 amino acids long. With V trimmed by 3 bases and J by 9 bases, 7 bases remained unmatched. Germline V lookup: CDR1 ENHRY, CDR2 SYGVKD.

The rearrangement links TRBV6-5 to TRBJ2-1, with D uncertain. Germline CDR1 MNHEY, CDR2 SVGAGI. V was trimmed by 4 bases and J by 10 bases, leaving 14 bases between them. The CDR3 has 13 residues. The CDR3 spells CASSSDRAREQFF. The CDR3 DNA reads as TGTGCCAGCAGTTCTGATCGGGCCCGGGAGCAGTTCTTC.

This CDR3 is CASSLGRVETQYF. The DNA for the CDR3 is TGTGCCAGCAGTTTAGGCCGGGTAGAGACCCAGTACTTC. The chain uses TRBV12-3 or TRBV12-4 and TRBJ2-5; D not resolved. V was trimmed by 1 base and J by 4 bases, leaving 7 bases between them. The CDR3 contains 13 residues.